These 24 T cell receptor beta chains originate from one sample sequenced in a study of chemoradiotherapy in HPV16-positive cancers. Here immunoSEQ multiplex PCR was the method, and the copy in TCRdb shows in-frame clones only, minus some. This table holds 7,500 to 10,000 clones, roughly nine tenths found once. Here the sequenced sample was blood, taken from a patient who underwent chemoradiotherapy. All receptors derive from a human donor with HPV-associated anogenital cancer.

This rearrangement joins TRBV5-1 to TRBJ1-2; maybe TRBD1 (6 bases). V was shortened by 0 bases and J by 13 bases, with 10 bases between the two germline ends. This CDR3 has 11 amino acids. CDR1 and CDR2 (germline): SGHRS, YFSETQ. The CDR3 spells CASSLGQDPTF. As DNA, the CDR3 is TGCGCCAGCAGCTTGGGACAGGACCCCACCTTC.

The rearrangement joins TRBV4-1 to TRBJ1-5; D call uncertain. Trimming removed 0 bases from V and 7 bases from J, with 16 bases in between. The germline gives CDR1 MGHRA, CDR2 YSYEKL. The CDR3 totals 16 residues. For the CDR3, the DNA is TGCGCCAGCAGCCAAGAAGGGAGGGCGGGTTACCAGCCCCAGCATTTT. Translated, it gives CASSQEGRAGYQPQHF.

CDR3 amino acids: CASSLTGGYSPLHF. The CDR3 DNA is TGCGCCAGCAGCTTGACAGGGGGTTATTCACCCCTCCACTTT. The V gene is TRBV5-1, the J gene TRBJ1-6; 8 bases line up with TRBD1. The CDR3 runs 14 residues. With V trimmed by 1 base and J by 8 bases, 2 bases remained unmatched. Germline assignment: CDR1 SGHRS and CDR2 YFSETQ.

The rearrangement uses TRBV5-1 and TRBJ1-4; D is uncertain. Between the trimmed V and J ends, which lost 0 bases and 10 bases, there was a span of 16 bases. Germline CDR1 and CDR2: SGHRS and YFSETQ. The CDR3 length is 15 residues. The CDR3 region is CASSLEGTTAAKLFF. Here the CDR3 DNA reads TGCGCCAGCAGCTTGGAGGGCACAACGGCGGCAAAACTGTTTTTT.

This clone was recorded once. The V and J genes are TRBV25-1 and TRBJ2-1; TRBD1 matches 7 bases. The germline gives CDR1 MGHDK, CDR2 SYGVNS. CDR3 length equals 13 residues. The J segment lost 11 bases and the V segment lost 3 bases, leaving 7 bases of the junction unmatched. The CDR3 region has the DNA TGTGCCAGCAGTGACCCAGGGACAGCCCAGCAGTTCTTC. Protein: CASSDPGTAQQFF.

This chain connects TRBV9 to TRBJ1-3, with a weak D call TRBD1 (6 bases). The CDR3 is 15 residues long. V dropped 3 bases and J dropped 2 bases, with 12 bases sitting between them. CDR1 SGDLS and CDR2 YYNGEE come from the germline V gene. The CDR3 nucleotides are TGTGCCAGCAGCGAGGGTGGGGGCACTGGAAACACCATATATTTT. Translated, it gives CASSEGGGTGNTIYF.

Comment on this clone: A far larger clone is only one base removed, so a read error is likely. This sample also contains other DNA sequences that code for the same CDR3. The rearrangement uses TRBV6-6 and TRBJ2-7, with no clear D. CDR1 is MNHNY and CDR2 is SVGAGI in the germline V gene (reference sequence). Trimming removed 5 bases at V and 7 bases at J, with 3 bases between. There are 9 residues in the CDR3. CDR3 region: CASSVEQYF. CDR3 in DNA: TGTGCCAGCAGTGTTGAGCAGTACTTC.

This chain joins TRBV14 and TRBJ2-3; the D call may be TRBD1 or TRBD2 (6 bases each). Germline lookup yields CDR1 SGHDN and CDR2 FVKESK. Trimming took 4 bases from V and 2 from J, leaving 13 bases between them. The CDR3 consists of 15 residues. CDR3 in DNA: TGTGCCAGCAGCCTAGGAGGGGGTCTCACAGATACGCAGTATTTT. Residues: CASSLGGGLTDTQYF.

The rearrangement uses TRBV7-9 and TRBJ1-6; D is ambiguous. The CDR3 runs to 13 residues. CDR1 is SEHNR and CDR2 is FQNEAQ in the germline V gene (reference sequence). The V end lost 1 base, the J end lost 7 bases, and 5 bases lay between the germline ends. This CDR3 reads CASSLVGNSPLHF. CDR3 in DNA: TGTGCCAGCAGCTTAGTTGGGAATTCACCCCTCCACTTT.

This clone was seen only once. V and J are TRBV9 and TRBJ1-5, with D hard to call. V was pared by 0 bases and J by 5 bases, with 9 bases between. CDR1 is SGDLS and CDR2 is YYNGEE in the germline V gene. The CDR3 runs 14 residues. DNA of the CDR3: TGTGCCAGCAGCGTAGACCCGGCCGATCAGCCCCAGCATTTT. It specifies CASSVDPADQPQHF.

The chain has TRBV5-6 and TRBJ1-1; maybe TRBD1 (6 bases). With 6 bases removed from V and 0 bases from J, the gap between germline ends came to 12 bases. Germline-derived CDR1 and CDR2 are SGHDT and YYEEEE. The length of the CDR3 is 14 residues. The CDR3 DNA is TGTGCCAGCACCCATGGACAGTTGAACACTGAAGCTTTCTTT. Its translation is CASTHGQLNTEAFF.

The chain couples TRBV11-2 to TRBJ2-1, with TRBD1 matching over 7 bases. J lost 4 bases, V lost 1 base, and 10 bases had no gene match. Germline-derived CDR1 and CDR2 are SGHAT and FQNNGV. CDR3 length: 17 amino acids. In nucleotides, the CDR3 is TGTGCCAGCAGCTTAGGAGAATGGGGACAGCCATACAATGAGCAGTTCTTC. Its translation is CASSLGEWGQPYNEQFF.

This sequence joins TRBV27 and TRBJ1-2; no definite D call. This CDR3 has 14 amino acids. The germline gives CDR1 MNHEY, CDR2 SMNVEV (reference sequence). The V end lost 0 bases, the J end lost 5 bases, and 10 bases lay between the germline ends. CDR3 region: CASSLSPGSYGYTF. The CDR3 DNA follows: TGTGCCAGCAGTTTATCGCCCGGGTCGTATGGCTACACCTTC.

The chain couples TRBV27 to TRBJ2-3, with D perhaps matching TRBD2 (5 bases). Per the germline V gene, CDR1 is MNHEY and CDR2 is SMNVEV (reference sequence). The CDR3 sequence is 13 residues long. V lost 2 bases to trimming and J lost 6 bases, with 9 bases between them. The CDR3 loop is CASSLGQRDTQYF. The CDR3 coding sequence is TGTGCCAGCAGTTTAGGGCAGCGGGATACGCAGTATTTT.

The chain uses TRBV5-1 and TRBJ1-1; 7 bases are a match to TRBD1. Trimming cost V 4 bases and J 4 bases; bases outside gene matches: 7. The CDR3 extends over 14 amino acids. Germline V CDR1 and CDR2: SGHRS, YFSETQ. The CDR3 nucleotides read TGCGCCAGCAGCGACACAGGGGTGACCACTGAAGCTTTCTTT. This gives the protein CASSDTGVTTEAFF.

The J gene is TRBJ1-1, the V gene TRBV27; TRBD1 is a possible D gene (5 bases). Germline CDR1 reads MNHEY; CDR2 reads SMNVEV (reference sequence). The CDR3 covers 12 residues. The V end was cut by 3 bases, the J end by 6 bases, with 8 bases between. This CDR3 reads CASSFVGAEAFF. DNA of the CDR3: TGTGCCAGCAGTTTTGTAGGGGCTGAAGCTTTCTTT.

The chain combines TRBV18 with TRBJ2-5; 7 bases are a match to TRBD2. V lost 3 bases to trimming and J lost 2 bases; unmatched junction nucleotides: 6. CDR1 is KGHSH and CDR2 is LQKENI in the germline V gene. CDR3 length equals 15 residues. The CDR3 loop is CASSPDSGPQETQYF. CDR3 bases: TGTGCCAGCTCACCGGATAGCGGGCCTCAAGAGACCCAGTACTTC.

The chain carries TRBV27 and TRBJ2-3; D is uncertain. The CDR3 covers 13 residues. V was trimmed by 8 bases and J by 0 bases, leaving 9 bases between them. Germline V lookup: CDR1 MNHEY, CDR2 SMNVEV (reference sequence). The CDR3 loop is CASRLVSTDTQYF. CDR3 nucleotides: TGTGCCAGCCGCCTGGTGAGCACAGATACGCAGTATTTT.

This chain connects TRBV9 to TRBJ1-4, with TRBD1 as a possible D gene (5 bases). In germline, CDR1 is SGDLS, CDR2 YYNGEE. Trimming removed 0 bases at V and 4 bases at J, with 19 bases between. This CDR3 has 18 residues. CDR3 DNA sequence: TGTGCCAGCAGCGTAGGACCAGGGATGGGTCTGAGTAATGAAAAACTGTTTTTT. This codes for CASSVGPGMGLSNEKLFF.

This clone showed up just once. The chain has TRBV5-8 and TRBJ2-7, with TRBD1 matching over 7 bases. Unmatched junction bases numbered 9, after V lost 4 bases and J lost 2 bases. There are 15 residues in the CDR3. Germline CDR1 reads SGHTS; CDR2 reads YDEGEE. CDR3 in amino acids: CASSLVLQGAYEQYF. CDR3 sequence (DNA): TGTGCCAGCAGCCTGGTCCTCCAGGGGGCCTACGAGCAGTACTTC.

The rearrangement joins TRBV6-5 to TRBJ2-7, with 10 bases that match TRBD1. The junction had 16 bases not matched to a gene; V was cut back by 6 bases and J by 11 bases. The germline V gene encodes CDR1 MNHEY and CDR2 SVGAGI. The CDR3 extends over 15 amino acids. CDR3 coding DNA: TGTGCCAGCAGATCGAGCGGGACAGGGGCTGGAGGGGAGTACTTC. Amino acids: CASRSSGTGAGGEYF.

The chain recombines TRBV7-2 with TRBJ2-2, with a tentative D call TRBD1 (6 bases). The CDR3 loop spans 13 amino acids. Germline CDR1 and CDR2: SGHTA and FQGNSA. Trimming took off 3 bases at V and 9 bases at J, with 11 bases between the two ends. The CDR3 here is CASSLVDRRELFF. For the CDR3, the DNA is TGTGCCAGCAGCTTGGTTGACAGGAGGGAGCTGTTTTTT. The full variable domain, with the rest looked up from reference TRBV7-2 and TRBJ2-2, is GAGVSQSPSNKVTEKGKDVELRCDPISGHTALYWYRQSLGQGLEFLIYFQGNSAPDKSGLPSDRFSAERTGGSVSTLTIQRTQQEDSAVYLCASSLVDRRELFFGEGSRLTVL.

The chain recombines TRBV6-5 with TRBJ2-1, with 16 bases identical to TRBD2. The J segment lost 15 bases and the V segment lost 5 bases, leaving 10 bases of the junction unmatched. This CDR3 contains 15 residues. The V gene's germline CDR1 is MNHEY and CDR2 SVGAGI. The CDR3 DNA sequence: TGTGCCAGCAGTGGTGGGACTAGCGGGGGGGCACCACGGTTCTTC. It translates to CASSGGTSGGAPRFF.

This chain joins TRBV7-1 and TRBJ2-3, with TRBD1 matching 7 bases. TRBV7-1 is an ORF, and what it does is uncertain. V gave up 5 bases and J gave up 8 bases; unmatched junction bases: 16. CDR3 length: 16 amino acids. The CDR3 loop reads CASSLRDSFISGTQYF. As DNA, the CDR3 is TGTGCCAGCAGCCTTCGGGACAGCTTCATCAGCGGTACGCAGTATTTT.